Shown below are 18 T cell receptor beta chains from a single sample sequenced in a study of regulatory T cells in long-lasting Graves disease. Arm-PCR of CDR3 regions and iRepertoire HTBI primers were the basis on which TCR beta libraries were built. MiXCR, applied by TCRdb to the multiplex PCR reads, yields one record per CDR3 protein. The sample includes about 620,000 distinct CDR3 sequences, roughly 15% seen only once; the top ten take 15% to 20%. Sample time point: newly diagnosed GD, antithyroid drugs for less than 3 months. PBMC RNA was the source of the TCR library. These data were also filed under a second study, of T cells in Graves' hyperthyroidism and ophthalmopathy.

The specimen was peripheral blood mononuclear cells (PBMCs), collected at new diagnosis, from a patient treated with antithyroid drugs. Receptor source: a woman aged 30 to 39 with Graves disease.

This clonotype was detected a few times. CDR3 protein: CASSLRASGSYEPYEQYF. As DNA, the CDR3 is TGCGCCAGCAGCTTGAGGGCTAGCGGGAGTTACGAGCCCTACGAGCAGTACTTC. V gene TRBV5-1 combines with J gene TRBJ2-7, with 10 bases that match TRBD2. The germline V gene encodes CDR1 SGHRS and CDR2 YFSETQ. The trim removed 1 base at V and 2 bases at J, leaving 12 bases unmatched. The CDR3 totals 18 residues.

This clonotype was observed many times. The chain carries TRBV7-9 and TRBJ2-1; 13 bases line up with TRBD2. The V and J ends lost 5 bases and 8 bases, in that order; junction bases with no gene match: 6. The CDR3 is 15 amino acids. Germline V lookup: CDR1 SEHNR, CDR2 FQNEAQ (reference sequence). The CDR3 protein is CASSPRLAGGHEQFF. DNA for the CDR3: TGTGCCAGCAGCCCGAGACTAGCGGGAGGCCATGAGCAGTTCTTC.

The chain couples TRBV18 to TRBJ2-1; 7 nucleotides match TRBD2. With 6 bases clipped from V and 5 bases from J, the junction kept 7 bases outside the gene matches. The CDR3 has 14 residues. Per germline, CDR1 KGHSH and CDR2 LQKENI. The CDR3 nucleotides are TGTGCCAGCTCGGCTAGCGGCCTAAACAATGAGCAGTTCTTC. Protein product: CASSASGLNNEQFF.

Ten or more counts support this clonotype. CDR3 DNA sequence: TGTGCCTGGATACAGGGACGAAATGAAAAACTGTTTTTT. Amino acids: CAWIQGRNEKLFF. This chain uses TRBV30 with TRBJ1-4; perhaps TRBD1 as D (6 bases). Germline loops: CDR1 GTSNPN, CDR2 SVGIG (reference sequence). V lost 4 bases to trimming and J lost 5 bases, with 11 bases between them. This CDR3 is 13 amino acids long.

Many counts were recorded for this clonotype. V gene TRBV7-2 combines with J gene TRBJ1-5; weak D call: TRBD1 (5 bases). The CDR3 totals 18 residues. Trimming pared 4 bases from V and 0 bases from J, leaving 19 bases between. Per the germline V gene, CDR1 is SGHTA and CDR2 is FQGNSA. CDR3 amino acids: CASSSPGGGRGSNQPQHF. For the CDR3, the DNA is TGTGCCAGCAGCTCTCCGGGGGGGGGACGGGGTAGCAATCAGCCCCAGCATTTT.

In this sample, this clonotype turned up a few times. This chain uses TRBV5-1 with TRBJ2-3; the D gene is possibly TRBD1 (6 bases). CDR3 length equals 14 residues. Trimming took off 5 bases at V and 0 bases at J, with 10 bases between the two ends. The germline V gene has CDR1 SGHRS and CDR2 YFSETQ. The CDR3 nucleotides are TGCGCCAGCAGTGAGGGGGATAGCACAGATACGCAGTATTTT. Translated, it gives CASSEGDSTDTQYF.

This clonotype was observed a few times. The chain uses TRBV5-1 and TRBJ1-4; maybe TRBD1 (6 bases). CDR3 length equals 19 residues. Germline values: CDR1 SGHRS, CDR2 YFSETQ. V was clipped by 6 bases and J by 5 bases, with 29 bases between them. CDR3 sequence reads: CASTNGRGIHGASNEKLFF. CDR3 nucleotides: TGCGCCAGCACTAATGGGAGGGGGATACACGGGGCATCAAATGAAAAACTGTTTTTT.

The table lists this clonotype with many counts. The genes are TRBV7-3 and TRBJ1-6; D possibly corresponds to TRBD1 (6 bases). The CDR3 is 14 residues long. Germline CDR1 SGHTA, CDR2 FQGTGA. V shed 5 bases and J shed 7 bases, with 12 bases lying between them. This CDR3 reads CASSHTRGNSPLHF. The DNA for the CDR3 is TGTGCCAGCAGCCATACAAGGGGGAATTCACCCCTCCACTTT.

This clonotype came up a few times. The gene calls are TRBV29-1 and TRBJ1-5, with a tentative D call TRBD1 (5 bases). CDR1 and CDR2 from the germline V gene are SQVTM and ANQGSEA. Trimming stripped 5 bases from V and 2 bases from J, with 13 bases between. This CDR3 has 14 amino acids. The CDR3 nucleotides read TGCAGCGTTAAATCCGGGGCAGGCAATCAGCCCCAGCATTTT. It yields the protein CSVKSGAGNQPQHF. Using reference TRBV29-1 and TRBJ1-5 for the parts outside the CDR3, the full variable domain is SAVISQKPSRDICQRGTSLTIQCQVDSQVTMMFWYRQQPGQSLTLIATANQGSEATYESGFVIDKFPISRPNLTFSTLTVSNMSPEDSSIYLCSVKSGAGNQPQHFGDGTRLSIL.

At least ten counts were recorded for this clonotype. The chain joins TRBV2 to TRBJ2-3; D is ambiguous. This CDR3 is built from 11 residues. Germline V gene lookup returns CDR1 SNHLY and CDR2 FYNNEI. Trimming cost V 4 bases and J 5 bases, with 4 bases left between them. This CDR3 is CASSGKDTQYF. The CDR3 nucleotides are TGTGCCAGCAGTGGTAAAGATACGCAGTATTTT.

This clonotype was counted ten times or more. CDR3 region: CASIRDTGTDTQYF. DNA of the CDR3: TGTGCCAGCATTCGGGACACCGGCACAGATACGCAGTATTTT. The chain couples TRBV2 to TRBJ2-3, with D perhaps matching TRBD1 (6 bases). Germline values: CDR1 SNHLY, CDR2 FYNNEI. Trimming took off 7 bases at V and 1 base at J, with 12 bases between the two ends. This CDR3 contains 14 residues.

This clonotype was seen repeatedly, ten times or more. V usage is TRBV10-1 and J usage is TRBJ1-1, with unresolved D. The V and J ends lost 3 bases and 6 bases respectively, with 14 bases between them. CDR1 is WNHNN and CDR2 is SYGVQD in the germline V gene (reference sequence). The CDR3 sequence is 14 residues long. The CDR3 DNA reads TGCGCCAGCAGTGACCGGGCCTGGATGGCTGAAGCTTTCTTT. Translation: CASSDRAWMAEAFF.

As to this clonotype: The junction departs from germline at one end; a sequencing error may be responsible. This chain links TRBV12-3 or TRBV12-4 with TRBJ2-7; D perhaps matches TRBD1 (6 bases). Near its end, the DNA agrees better with TRBJ2-4, so the J call may be wrong. The CDR3 totals 14 residues. CDR3 sequence reads: CAGSFIQGTDIQYF. The CDR3, as DNA: TGTGCCGGCAGTTTTATACAGGGCACGGACATTCAGTACTTC.

The V gene is TRBV24-1, the J gene TRBJ2-3, with D uncertain. Germline V CDR1 and CDR2: KGHDR, SFDVKD. The CDR3 runs 14 residues. Trimming cost V 1 base and J 0 bases, with 4 bases left between them. In DNA, the CDR3 is TGTGCCACCAGTGATTTTGACAGCACAGATACGCAGTATTTT. Its translation is CATSDFDSTDTQYF.

There are many counts of this clonotype. The gene calls are TRBV28 and TRBJ2-7; TRBD2 matches at 9 bases. Per the germline V gene, CDR1 is MDHEN and CDR2 is SYDVKM. V gave up 3 bases and J gave up 2 bases; unmatched junction bases: 5. The CDR3 runs to 15 residues. CDR3: CASSFSGSTAYEQYF. The CDR3 DNA reads as TGTGCCAGCAGTTTTAGCGGGAGTACCGCCTACGAGCAGTACTTC.

The table lists this clonotype with many counts. V is TRBV11-2 and J is TRBJ1-2; 7 bases are shared with TRBD1. Germline CDR1 SGHAT, CDR2 FQNNGV. This CDR3 spans 14 amino acids. After removal of 3 bases from V and 10 bases from J, the junction contained 11 bases not matched to a gene. CDR3 sequence: CASSFGSDRPLYTF. CDR3 sequence (DNA): TGTGCCAGCAGCTTTGGATCGGACAGGCCCCTCTACACCTTC.

This clonotype was detected ten times or more. The J gene is TRBJ1-5, the V gene TRBV7-2, with TRBD1 identical over 7 bases. J gave up 8 bases and V 5 bases, and 12 bases lay outside the gene matches. The CDR3 length is 15 residues. The germline V gene encodes CDR1 SGHTA and CDR2 FQGNSA. The CDR3 region has the DNA TGTGCCAGCAGCGCGACCCCGAACCAGGGGGAGCCCCAGCATTTT. Encoded protein: CASSATPNQGEPQHF.

This clonotype was recorded at least ten times. The chain links TRBV27 to TRBJ1-1; D may be TRBD1 (5 bases). Germline V gene lookup returns CDR1 MNHEY and CDR2 SMNVEV (reference sequence). This CDR3 comprises 14 residues. V lost 5 bases to trimming and J lost 3 bases, with 13 bases between them. For the CDR3, the DNA is TGTGCCAGCAGTCCATCCCCAGGGTACACTGAAGCTTTCTTT. This gives the protein CASSPSPGYTEAFF.